These T cell receptor beta chains were read from a single sample in a study of T cell repertoires in ileal Crohn's disease. Profiled with immunoSEQ multiplex PCR; TCRdb holds only in-frame clones, not every one. The sample records about 7,200 clones, approximately 82% being singletons. The sequenced material came from ileal tissue. Receptor source: an adult with Crohn's disease. The CDR3 runs from the conserved cysteine through the conserved F or W. Fields, in order: CDR3 protein, CDR3 DNA, clone size, V gene, D gene, J gene. A D gene is named only where the DNA matches it firmly. Size is stated for part of the rows, as once, few or many counts, or as a class when the clone is expanded.

CAISRDRGAGTQYF,TGTGCCATCAGTCGGGACAGGGGCGCCGGGACGCAGTATTTT,once,TRBV10-3,TRBD1,TRBJ2-3
CASRTSPGGAGETQYF,TGCGCCAGCAGAACCTCCCCGGGGGGGGCCGGGGAGACCCAGTACTTC,-,TRBV5-1,TRBD2,TRBJ2-5
CASRLGGGTYNEQFF,TGTGCCAGCAGACTCGGCGGTGGGACCTACAATGAGCAGTTCTTC,-,TRBV6-5,-,TRBJ2-1
CASSGTGNFGNTIYF,TGTGCCAGCAGTGGGACAGGGAACTTCGGAAACACCATATATTTT,-,TRBV28,TRBD1,TRBJ1-3
CATSIAGRYNEQFF,TGTGCCACCAGCATCGCCGGACGGTACAATGAGCAGTTCTTC,-,TRBV15,-,TRBJ2-1
CASSLLDSEKLFF,TGTGCCAGCAGCTTGCTAGATAGTGAAAAACTGTTTTTT,-,TRBV5-6,-,TRBJ1-4
CAISETGRTDTQYF,TGTGCCATCAGTGAAACAGGGAGGACAGATACGCAGTATTTT,-,TRBV10-3,-,TRBJ2-3
CASSPFFSQPQHF,TGTGCCAGCAGTCCCTTTTTTTCGCAGCCCCAGCATTTT,-,TRBV6-5,-,TRBJ1-5
CASSHPLAGTSYNEQFF,TGTGCCAGCAGCCACCCCTTGGCGGGGACATCGTACAATGAGCAGTTCTTC,-,TRBV4-2,-,TRBJ2-1
CASSSTGLAEAFF,TGTGCCAGCAGCTCGACAGGGTTGGCTGAAGCTTTCTTT,-,TRBV11-3,TRBD1,TRBJ1-1
CASSRSGGSYNEQFF,TGCGCCAGCTCCAGAAGCGGGGGCTCCTACAATGAGCAGTTCTTC,once,TRBV10-1,TRBD2,TRBJ2-1
CASRPDWGPSYNEQFF,TGTGCCAGTAGACCCGATTGGGGGCCCTCCTACAATGAGCAGTTCTTC,-,TRBV19,-,TRBJ2-1
CASSPGANVLTF,TGCGCCAGCAGTCCCGGGGCCAACGTCCTGACTTTC,-,TRBV5-1,-,TRBJ2-6
CASTRTVGNEQFF,TGTGCCAGCACCAGGACAGTAGGCAATGAGCAGTTCTTC,-,TRBV27,-,TRBJ2-1
CASSWAGSNSPLHF,TGTGCCAGCAGCTGGGCGGGGAGTAATTCACCCCTCCACTTT,-,TRBV11-2,-,TRBJ1-6
CASSQGTYTEAFF,TGTGCCAGCAGCCAAGGGACTTACACTGAAGCTTTCTTT,-,TRBV14,-,TRBJ1-1
CASSEQGANTEAFF,TGTGCCAGCAGTGAACAGGGGGCTAATACTGAAGCTTTCTTT,-,TRBV28,TRBD1,TRBJ1-1
CASSLRGNTGELFF,TGTGCCAGCAGCCTCAGGGGAAACACCGGGGAGCTGTTTTTT,-,TRBV11-3,-,TRBJ2-2
CASSPPTLTEAFF,TGCGCCAGCAGCCCACCGACTCTCACTGAAGCTTTCTTT,once,TRBV5-1,-,TRBJ1-1
CASSLAGTLDSPLHF,TGCGCCAGCAGCTTGGCCGGGACACTCGATTCACCCCTCCACTTT,-,TRBV5-1,-,TRBJ1-6
CASSATGEPSGETQYF,TGTGCCAGCAGCGCGACAGGAGAACCCTCGGGAGAGACCCAGTACTTC,-,TRBV9,-,TRBJ2-5
CASSLDRNTEAFF,TGTGCCAGCAGCTTGGACAGGAACACTGAAGCTTTCTTT,-,TRBV5-6,-,TRBJ1-1
CASSTGLGGEQYF,TGTGCCAGCAGCACAGGGCTTGGGGGCGAGCAGTACTTC,once,TRBV14,-,TRBJ2-7
CATSRPVGTAGNTIYF,TGTGCCACCAGCAGACCCGTGGGGACGGCCGGAAACACCATATATTTT,-,TRBV15,-,TRBJ1-3
CASSEPTTGGKAKNIQYF,TGTGCCAGCAGTGAGCCGACCACGGGGGGGAAAGCCAAAAACATTCAGTACTTC,-,TRBV28,TRBD2,TRBJ2-4
CASSQGQGSTEAFF,TGCGCCAGCAGCCAAGGACAGGGTAGCACTGAAGCTTTCTTT,-,TRBV5-1,TRBD1,TRBJ1-1
CASSQGFDEQYF,TGTGCCAGCAGCCAAGGGTTCGACGAGCAGTACTTC,-,TRBV14,-,TRBJ2-7
CASSLVGLAASTDTQYF,TGCGCCAGCAGCCTGGTGGGACTAGCGGCTAGCACAGATACGCAGTATTTT,-,TRBV5-1,TRBD2,TRBJ2-3
CASSEAQNTEAFF,TGTGCCAGCAGTGAGGCACAGAACACTGAAGCTTTCTTT,-,TRBV28,-,TRBJ1-1
CASSLLGTSGGGQFF,TGTGCCAGCAGCCTCCTCGGGACTAGCGGGGGGGGGCAGTTCTTC,few,TRBV5-6,TRBD2,TRBJ2-1
CASSLTVYEQYF,TGTGCCAGCAGCCTTACGGTCTACGAGCAGTACTTC,-,TRBV11-3,-,TRBJ2-7
CASSLETREAETQYF,TGCGCCAGCAGCTTGGAGACTAGGGAGGCGGAGACCCAGTACTTC,-,TRBV5-1,-,TRBJ2-5
CASSWVPRYEQYF,TGTGCCAGCAGCTGGGTGCCCCGCTACGAGCAGTACTTC,-,TRBV7-2,-,TRBJ2-7
CASRDMYSNQPQHF,TGTGCCAGCAGAGATATGTATAGCAATCAGCCCCAGCATTTT,-,TRBV28,-,TRBJ1-5